These 19 T cell receptor beta chains were all obtained from the same sample, sequenced in a study of cytomegalovirus exposure and HLA in healthy donors. It was with 60 Vbeta and 13 Jbeta primers that the PCR ran. The method was immunoSEQ multiplex PCR; TCRdb's version includes in-frame clones alone and lacks a portion of them. The repertoire holds more than 150,000 clones, about 75% seen once, with around an eighth in the top ten. The specimen sequenced was PBMCs. The source is a man aged 45 to 65 in good health and CMV-seropositive.

The CDR3 region has the DNA TGTGCCAGCAGCATTAGCGGGGGGGATTACAATGAGCAGTTCTTC. This gives the protein CASSISGGDYNEQFF. The chain joins TRBV9 to TRBJ2-1; 11 nucleotides line up with TRBD2. Trimming removed 4 bases from V and 4 bases from J; junction bases left unmatched: 4. The CDR3 is 15 residues long. Germline CDR1 is SGDLS and CDR2 is YYNGEE.

The chain joins TRBV9 to TRBJ2-1; 13 nucleotides agree with TRBD2. The CDR3 runs to 15 residues. The junction had 4 bases not matched to a gene; V was cut back by 3 bases and J by 7 bases. Germline CDR1 is SGDLS and CDR2 is YYNGEE. This CDR3 is CASSGRTSGGNEQFF. The CDR3 nucleotides are TGTGCCAGCAGCGGTCGGACTAGCGGGGGTAATGAGCAGTTCTTC.

The count of this clone is one. The chain is built from TRBV19 and TRBJ1-2; 8 bases map to TRBD1. Trimming at V came to 4 bases and at J to 0 bases, leaving 1 base not matched to a gene. Germline assignment: CDR1 LNHDA and CDR2 SQIVND (reference sequence). The CDR3 runs 14 residues. The CDR3 bases are TGTGCCAGTAGTAAGGACAGGGCTAACTATGGCTACACCTTC. This gives the protein CASSKDRANYGYTF.

The chain recombines TRBV6-1 with TRBJ1-4; TRBD1 matches at 8 bases. V was pared by 5 bases and J by 7 bases, with 9 bases of the junction left unmatched. CDR1 is MNHNS, CDR2 SASEGT, per germline. This CDR3 region has 15 residues. The CDR3 bases are TGTGCCAGCAGTCCTCAGGACAGGGAAGGTGAAAAACTGTTTTTT. This translates into CASSPQDREGEKLFF.

This clone was counted once. The chain couples TRBV2 to TRBJ2-2; no clear D gene. The germline V and J ends were trimmed by 6 bases and 0 bases, with 11 bases remaining between them. Looked up from germline, CDR1 is SNHLY and CDR2 is FYNNEI. This CDR3 has 15 residues. The CDR3 coding sequence is TGTGCCAGCAGCAGAATGTTCGCGAACACCGGGGAGCTGTTTTTT. Its translation: CASSRMFANTGELFF.

This clone has a single count. The V gene is TRBV27, the J gene TRBJ2-2; 11 positions agree with TRBD1. V shed 5 bases and J 7 bases; nucleotides not matched to a gene: 6. CDR1 MNHEY and CDR2 SMNVEV come from the germline V gene (reference sequence). The CDR3 sequence is 15 residues long. This CDR3 is CASSLEDRGRGELFF. CDR3 DNA sequence: TGTGCCAGCAGTCTAGAGGACAGGGGGCGCGGGGAGCTGTTTTTT.

This chain connects TRBV2 to TRBJ1-3, with 7 nucleotides matching TRBD1. This CDR3 spans 17 amino acids. Germline V gene sequence: CDR1 SNHLY, CDR2 FYNNEI. The junction had 12 bases not matched to a gene; V was cut back by 7 bases and J by 0 bases. As DNA, the CDR3 is TGTGCCAGCAAAATACAGGGGCTCCTATACTCTGGAAACACCATATATTTT. It codes for CASKIQGLLYSGNTIYF.

The chain links TRBV6-1 to TRBJ1-4; D is perhaps TRBD1 (6 bases). With 4 bases removed from V and 11 bases from J, the gap between germline ends came to 17 bases. The germline gives CDR1 MNHNS, CDR2 SASEGT. CDR3 length: 14 residues. CDR3 in amino acids: CASSVGRGGGKLFF. The CDR3 nucleotides are TGTGCCAGCAGTGTTGGCCGGGGAGGGGGGAAACTGTTTTTT.

The CDR3 DNA is TGCAGCGTGACTGAACCAGGGGTTCCCTCTGGAAACACCATATATTTT. Protein: CSVTEPGVPSGNTIYF. V gene TRBV29-1 combines with J gene TRBJ1-3; D possibly corresponds to TRBD1 (6 bases). V lost 6 bases and J lost 0, with 18 bases in between. Germline V gene sequence: CDR1 SQVTM, CDR2 ANQGSEA. There are 16 residues in the CDR3.

The V and J genes are TRBV29-1 and TRBJ2-5; D is perhaps TRBD1 (5 bases). V was trimmed by 0 bases and J by 1 base, leaving 18 bases between them. The CDR3 runs 17 residues. CDR1 is SQVTM and CDR2 is ANQGSEA in the germline V gene. The CDR3, as DNA: TGCAGCGTTGAAGATTGGAACAGGCCCCTTCCCCAAGAGACCCAGTACTTC. This translates into CSVEDWNRPLPQETQYF.

This clone has only one observation. The V call is TRBV6-4, the J call TRBJ2-3; 8 bases align to TRBD2. This CDR3 contains 15 residues. V dropped 2 bases and J dropped 4; count of bases not matched to a gene: 5. In germline, CDR1 is MRHNA, CDR2 SNTAGT. The CDR3 sequence: CASSDRAGVADTQYF. CDR3 DNA sequence: TGTGCCAGCAGTGACCGAGCGGGGGTCGCAGATACGCAGTATTTT.

The chain is built from TRBV5-1 and TRBJ2-3, with 8 bases that match TRBD2. CDR3 length: 14 amino acids. Germline CDR1 SGHRS, CDR2 YFSETQ. J gave up 4 bases and V 0 bases, and 1 base lay outside the gene matches. In nucleotides, the CDR3 is TGCGCCAGCAGCTTGGCAGCGGGGGCAGATACGCAGTATTTT. Amino acids: CASSLAAGADTQYF.

The CDR3 DNA sequence: TGCGCCAGCAGCCAAGTTCGGGACAGGGTCCATGGTCAGCCCCAGCATTTT. Protein sequence: CASSQVRDRVHGQPQHF. The chain carries TRBV4-1 and TRBJ1-5; TRBD1 matches 9 bases. From germline, CDR1 is MGHRA and CDR2 YSYEKL. The junction had 10 bases not matched to a gene; V was cut back by 1 base and J by 6 bases. This CDR3 is built from 17 residues.

The rearrangement uses TRBV6-6 and TRBJ2-7, with 9 bases aligning to TRBD1. CDR3 length: 13 residues. V dropped 5 bases and J dropped 5; count of bases not matched to a gene: 4. Germline loops: CDR1 MNHNY, CDR2 SVGAGI (reference sequence). DNA of the CDR3: TGTGCCAGCAGTGGACAGGGGTGGAACGAGCAGTACGTC. It translates to CASSGQGWNEQYV.

V and J are TRBV2 and TRBJ2-5; D may be TRBD2 (5 bases). Germline CDR1 reads SNHLY; CDR2 reads FYNNEI. The CDR3 runs 13 residues. Trimming took 6 bases from V and 4 from J, leaving 12 bases between them. CDR3 region: CASRRELLETQYF. The CDR3 nucleotides are TGTGCCAGCAGGAGGGAACTCTTAGAGACCCAGTACTTC.

This rearrangement joins TRBV7-2 to TRBJ1-1; 7 bases match TRBD1. In germline, CDR1 is SGHTA, CDR2 FQGNSA. This CDR3 is built from 15 residues. V shed 2 bases and J 1 base; nucleotides not matched to a gene: 4. The CDR3 reads CASSLRGGENTEAFF. The CDR3 coding sequence is TGTGCCAGCAGCTTAAGAGGGGGCGAGAACACTGAAGCTTTCTTT.

The gene calls are TRBV5-1 and TRBJ1-2; 7 nucleotides line up with TRBD1. The trim removed 0 bases at V and 4 bases at J, leaving 6 bases unmatched. The CDR3 spans 15 residues. The germline V gene encodes CDR1 SGHRS and CDR2 YFSETQ. The CDR3 sequence is CASSLEAGGSYGYTF. The CDR3 nucleotides are TGCGCCAGCAGCTTGGAAGCAGGGGGTTCCTATGGCTACACCTTC.

This chain connects TRBV5-4 to TRBJ2-2; 7 nucleotides align to TRBD1. Trimming removed 5 bases from V and 5 bases from J; junction bases left unmatched: 6. Germline CDR1 is SGHNT and CDR2 is YYREEE (reference sequence). This CDR3 has 14 residues. The CDR3 loop is CASSQGQTTGELFF. Here the CDR3 DNA reads TGTGCCAGCAGTCAGGGACAGACTACCGGGGAGCTGTTTTTT.

The rearrangement links TRBV11-3 to TRBJ2-3; 7 bases agree with TRBD1. J gave up 5 bases and V 8 bases, and 1 base lay outside the gene matches. There are 11 residues in the CDR3. Germline V gene lookup returns CDR1 SGHNT and CDR2 YENEEA. The CDR3 DNA is TGTGCCAGCTCAGGGGGAGATACGCAGTATTTT. Its translation: CASSGGDTQYF.